A single sample is the source of the 5 T cell receptor beta chains below, sequenced in a study of T cell changes during pregnancy in multiple sclerosis. TCRdb's table, derived via immunoSEQ multiplex PCR, lists solely in-frame clones and lacks some. Found here are about 44,000 clones, 85% to 95% of them singletons; the top ten hold over 0.5%. This specimen consisted of CD4+ T cells from peripheral blood mononuclear cells, obtained in the third trimester of pregnancy. All receptors come from a female donor with multiple sclerosis, enrolled in a pregnancy study.

About this clone itself: A much larger clone lies a single base off, so this may be a read error. Other DNA sequences of this sample code for an identical CDR3. The chain recombines TRBV7-9 with TRBJ2-7; no definite D call. Trimming removed 5 bases at V and 4 bases at J, with 12 bases between. This CDR3 has 13 residues. Germline CDR1 and CDR2: SEHNR and FQNEAQ (reference sequence). CDR3: CASSNPGPYEQYF. CDR3 in DNA: TGTGCCAGCAGCAACCCAGGTCCTTACGAGCAGTACTTC.

The rearrangement uses TRBV9 and TRBJ2-5; 9 bases are shared with TRBD1. V lost 3 bases to trimming and J lost 5 bases; unmatched junction nucleotides: 5. The CDR3 totals 14 residues. Germline CDR1 and CDR2: SGDLS and YYNGEE. CDR3 loop: CASSGGQGTETQYF. CDR3 sequence (DNA): TGTGCCAGCAGCGGGGGACAGGGAACTGAGACCCAGTACTTC.

The V call is TRBV19, the J call TRBJ1-4; 9 bases agree with TRBD1. V was pared by 6 bases and J by 8 bases, with 10 bases of the junction left unmatched. The V gene's germline CDR1 is LNHDA and CDR2 SQIVND (reference sequence). CDR3 length equals 15 residues. The CDR3 DNA follows: TGTGCCAGTAGCCAAACCGGGACAGGGTCAGAAAAACTGTTTTTT. Translated, it gives CASSQTGTGSEKLFF.

This clone was seen once. The J gene is TRBJ2-3, the V gene TRBV5-1; the match to TRBD2 covers 13 bases. The V gene end was trimmed by 4 bases and the J gene end by 1 base; junction bases not matched to a gene: 9. The CDR3 loop spans 18 amino acids. The germline gives CDR1 SGHRS, CDR2 YFSETQ. Here the CDR3 reads CASSPGLAGVARTDTQYF. The CDR3 nucleotides are TGCGCCAGCAGCCCTGGACTAGCGGGGGTGGCTCGCACAGATACGCAGTATTTT.

The rearrangement links TRBV5-8 to TRBJ2-1; TRBD2 aligns across 10 bases. The J segment lost 7 bases and the V segment lost 2 bases, leaving 12 bases of the junction unmatched. This CDR3 region has 17 residues. The germline CDR1 and CDR2 sequences are SGHTS and YDEGEE. The CDR3 loop is CASSFGMVAGGMNEQFF. The CDR3, as DNA: TGTGCCAGCAGCTTTGGAATGGTAGCGGGAGGAATGAATGAGCAGTTCTTC.